This T cell receptor (beta chain) appears in the sequencing data of a study of cytomegalovirus exposure and HLA in healthy donors (dated by TCRdb to about 2017). About the investigation overall: In an earlier analysis of roughly 590 of the donors, 250 to 350 Gb of sequence data and 90 million to 130 million unique TCR beta sequences from 180 million or so T cells were reported. An early release covering about 600 HLA-typed donors comprised approximately 300 gigabases of sequencing data and around 80 million unique TCR sequences. Among the approximately 400 genotyped donors, around 81% belonged to the genetic ancestry cluster associated with self-reported Caucasian donors. The study was designed to test whether signatures of past pathogen exposure could be identified by cataloging public T cell receptors. Using immunosequencing, the study profiled T cell repertoires from around 670 subjects and related those repertoires to cytomegalovirus serostatus. Along with the approximately 600-subject first cohort, a separate validation cohort of more than 90 different subjects was used. To predict cytomegalovirus infection status, the study combined high-throughput TCR immunosequencing, statistical association of individual TCRs with disease status, and machine learning. To study patterns of TCR occurrence, a later analysis re-analyzed previously published TCR beta repertoires from 666 donors and added high-resolution HLA genotyping. In the later analysis, no new phenotypic data were used to find candidate immune exposures; instead, reliance was placed on TCR beta sequences and their occurrence across donors. An earlier analysis of several hundred of the donors applied high-throughput TCR beta sequencing to assess whether each TCR beta V gene segment acted as functional or pseudogenic. Donor age, sex, ethnicity and CMV serostatus were compiled alongside the repertoire data. A later genetic analysis used genome-wide SNP genotypes for about 65% of the roughly 670 donors, treating that subset as a discovery cohort. All discovery cohort repertoires had been generated on a single sequencing platform. HLA typing included class I and class II loci at four-digit resolution. Typing coverage differed by locus: A, B, C, DRB1 and DQB1 were typed in roughly 620-640 donors, DQA1 in about 560, DPA1 in over 600, and DPB1 in 400 to 490. Several DR-DQ haplotypes were handled as single units for association and clustering because linkage in the cohort was strong. Across approximately 420 genotyped donors of the cohort, an average of about 240,000 unique TCR beta nucleotide sequences per donor were sequenced, and roughly 18% of those sequences were non-productive.

Spanning cysteine to phenylalanine, the CDR3 consists of 16 amino acids. The sequence is cut down to CDR3 DNA, 48 bases in frame from base 1. V is pruned by 0 bases and J by 10 bases, leaving 6 bases of the junction without a gene match. CDR1 and CDR2 are drawn from the germline V gene (reference sequence): LNHNV, YYDKDF. Concerning this clone itself: Its antigen is still unknown. Base qualities were left out, and no much larger clone turns up one base away.

The cohort consisted of hundreds of healthy bone marrow donors. At the time of sampling, every cohort member was nominally healthy, though immune exposures that went unrecorded were likely present. The donor tested CMV seropositive and was one of the 289 seropositive cohort members. A peripheral blood sample was collected from each donor, and TCR beta sequencing was performed on peripheral blood mononuclear cells. The Qiagen DNeasy Blood Extraction Kit was used to extract genomic DNA from the blood cell samples. The method was the immunoSEQ multiplex PCR assay. A mixture of 60 forward primers for TCR Vbeta segments and 13 reverse primers for TCR Jbeta segments was used in the multiplex PCR. The CDR3 region of rearranged TCR beta genes was amplified from genomic DNA by a multiplex PCR assay. Amplified TCR beta libraries were sequenced as 87-base-pair reads on the Illumina HiSeq System. On the authors' methods: A later analysis tallied tens of millions of unique TCR beta chains across the 666 repertoires, and about 12 million of those chains were shared by two or more donors. To remove PCR and sequencing errors, raw reads were error-corrected and collapsed into unique sequences using a nearest-neighbor algorithm that merged closely related sequences. To assign V, D and J gene segments, CDR3 sequences were aligned to IMGT reference sequences. Each retained sequence needed at least a six-nucleotide match to both a V gene segment and a J gene segment. Rearrangements were classified as productive when the CDR3 lacked stop codons and remained in frame with V and J, and all other rearrangements were classified as non-productive. Following IMGT convention, CDR3 was defined as the stretch from the second conserved V-encoded cysteine to the conserved J-encoded phenylalanine. In an earlier analysis of roughly 580 of the donors, sequences lacking an unambiguous match to a single V gene segment were excluded. In an earlier analysis of around 600 of the donors, V segments were called functional above 56.7% productive rearrangements and were called segregating when the between-donor standard deviation exceeded 5%. A statistical classification framework was built to diagnose cytomegalovirus status from the catalog of TCR beta chain sequences. V and J gene assignment, in a later analysis, came from comparing TCR nucleotide sequences with IMGT/GENE-DB human TR gene sequences. Using the TCRdist pipeline, a later analysis assigned CDR3 sequences along with most-parsimonious VDJ recombination scenarios. A later analysis defined each TCR beta chain by its CDR3 amino acid sequence plus V-gene family, and excluded reads lacking a unique V-gene family. As a way to deal with suspected cross-contamination and a sequencing artifact, a later analysis dropped 640 or so nucleotide sequences that were highly shared and had low generation probability. In a later analysis, a clonal expansion index was calculated for each public chain from normalized within-repertoire ranks of inferred template counts. In a later analysis, generation probabilities were computed with a VDJ recombination model fitted to out-of-frame rearrangements, and the resulting probabilities were checked against IGoR. A later analysis scored TCR-TCR, TCR-HLA and TCR-CMV co-occurrence with hypergeometric tests, applying a repertoire-size bias correction to TCR pairs. False discovery rates were estimated in a later analysis by permuting HLA or CMV assignments 20 times. In a later analysis, co-occurring TCRs were grouped using DBSCAN, and TCRdist sequence similarity was added for clustering within HLA-allele-positive subsets. Repertoires with fewer than 30,000 or more than 120,000 public chains, plus five repertoires with anomalous nucleotide sharing, were excluded from co-occurrence clustering. What TCRdb holds here is the immuneACCESS table cut down to in-frame rearrangements. Part of the clones is not present; checked against another copy, under half of the missing clones reflect an unresolved V gene, and the others are unexplained. The DNA was the basis for D and trimming; V, J and clone size are from that table. The sample table records 150,000 or so clones; around three quarters of these occur just once. In total, the top ten clones hold around 13% of the sample.

General conclusions and limits of the study: A later analysis found that most CMV-associated TCR beta chains appeared HLA-restricted, with HLA associations seemingly driven largely by CMV exposure. In a later analysis, several top co-occurrence clusters were reported to appear linked to parvovirus B19, influenza, CMV and Epstein-Barr virus. The only immune exposure information available for the cohort was CMV serostatus. Sequencing depth was assumed to be roughly uniform across donors in the presence/absence analyses, though that assumption may not hold. In vitro tests confirmed that a few of the cytomegalovirus-associated TCR beta chains recognize cytomegalovirus antigens. Because the 87-base-pair reads could not distinguish some IMGT-functional V segments, including TRBV6-2 and TRBV6-3, those segments were excluded. In the study, 150 to 200 TCR beta chains were listed as associated with cytomegalovirus. Approximately 18 rarely observed V segments, including chromosome 9 orphons, were excluded from the earlier analysis of about 610 of the donors because counts were too low. When HLA alleles, especially DR and DQ, strongly co-occurred, TCR associations were difficult to assign to individual alleles. A cluster of highly shared sequence variants was judged likely to represent a technical artifact of the sequencing pipeline. An association between a missense DCLRE1C variant and V-gene and J-gene trimming of TCR beta chains was found in a later genetic analysis and replicated in an independent cohort. A later analysis associated around 16,000 TCR beta sequences with specific HLA alleles at a false discovery rate of 0.05. Broadly in line with IMGT annotations, most TCR beta V segments showed up in productive rearrangements about 90% or about 30% of the time in an earlier analysis of about 500 of the donors. Across donors, most TCR sequences were observed very rarely, whereas some public TCRs were present in many individuals. A further reported finding was that TCR beta sequences accurately predicted the HLA-A and HLA-B alleles for most subjects in the first cohort. Because HLA typing was unavailable for some donors at each locus, only the typed subset was used in association tests. The classifier was reported to diagnose cytomegalovirus status with high specificity and sensitivity in both the original and validation cohorts. Linkage disequilibrium might explain the correlated functional status among segregating V segments, but an unknown experimental factor could not be ruled out. A later analysis found that HLA-associated TCR beta chains were more clonally expanded and had lower generation probabilities than equally common non-associated chains. According to a later genetic analysis, donors in an Asian-associated ancestry cluster had fewer N-insertions in productive TCRs than the roughly 670-donor mean. The authors suggested that the approach could potentially be generalized to other disease states and immunological phenotypes. Only TCR beta chains were sequenced in this cohort, and the absence of alpha or paired-chain data limited detectable features. In a later analysis, TCR association rates were found to vary across HLA loci, with the most associated TCRs seen for DRB1 alleles and the fewest for HLA-C alleles.

Sequencing used PBMCs. The receptor chain draws on TRBV15 and TRBJ2-1; 13 of the junction bases match TRBD2. The TCR comes from a man aged 40-50 years in good health and CMV-seropositive. The sequenced DNA: TGTGCCACCAGCAGAGATCGGACTAGCGGGAGTAGGGAGCAGTTCTTC. Translated, it gives CATSRDRTSGSREQFF. Joined to the reference TRBV15 and TRBJ2-1 proteins, this CDR3 gives the full variable domain: DAMVIQNPRYQVTQFGKPVTLSCSQTLNHNVMYWYQQKSSQAPKLLFHYYDKDFNNEADTPDNFQSRRPNTSFCFLDIRSPGLGDTAMYLCATSRDRTSGSREQFFGPGTRLTVL.